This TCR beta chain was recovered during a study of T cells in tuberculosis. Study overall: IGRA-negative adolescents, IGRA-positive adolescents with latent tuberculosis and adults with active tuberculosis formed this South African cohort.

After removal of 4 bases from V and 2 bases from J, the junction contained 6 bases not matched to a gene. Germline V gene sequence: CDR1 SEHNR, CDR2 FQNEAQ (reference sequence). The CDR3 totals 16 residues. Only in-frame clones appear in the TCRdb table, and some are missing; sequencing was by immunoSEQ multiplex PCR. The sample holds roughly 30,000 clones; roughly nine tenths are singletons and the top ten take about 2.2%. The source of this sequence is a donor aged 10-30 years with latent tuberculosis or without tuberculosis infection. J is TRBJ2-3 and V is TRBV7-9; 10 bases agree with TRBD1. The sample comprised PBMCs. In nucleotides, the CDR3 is TGTGCCAGCAGCTCCCGGGACAGGGGCCCCACAGATACGCAGTATTTT. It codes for CASSSRDRGPTDTQYF.